The 30 T cell receptor beta chains reported below all come from one sample, sequenced in a study of cytomegalovirus exposure and HLA in healthy donors. Primers included in the PCR were 60 Vbeta and 13 Jbeta primers. Generated by immunoSEQ multiplex PCR, the TCRdb table keeps only in-frame clones and is missing some. The sample consists of approximately 100,000 clones, 69% of them appearing once. Input material: PBMCs. Source of these receptors: a woman in her 70s in good health and CMV-seropositive.

The chain employs TRBV29-1 and TRBJ2-5; TRBD1 aligns across 10 bases. CDR1 SQVTM and CDR2 ANQGSEA come from the germline V gene. This CDR3 spans 12 amino acids. V was pared by 6 bases and J by 4 bases, with 2 bases of the junction left unmatched. CDR3 in amino acids: CSVGTGAETQYF. CDR3 in DNA: TGCAGCGTCGGGACAGGGGCAGAGACCCAGTACTTC. The full variable domain, completed using reference TRBV29-1 and TRBJ2-5, is SAVISQKPSRDICQRGTSLTIQCQVDSQVTMMFWYRQQPGQSLTLIATANQGSEATYESGFVIDKFPISRPNLTFSTLTVSNMSPEDSSIYLCSVGTGAETQYFGPGTRLLVL.

The chain has TRBV19 and TRBJ1-1, with D maybe TRBD1 (5 bases). V was shortened by 5 bases and J by 4 bases, with 17 bases between the two germline ends. This CDR3 spans 15 amino acids. From germline, CDR1 is LNHDA and CDR2 SQIVND (reference sequence). The DNA for the CDR3 is TGTGCCAGTAGTGAGGTTTTTGGGGGAGGCACTGAAGCTTTCTTT. Translating gives CASSEVFGGGTEAFF.

This rearrangement joins TRBV5-1 to TRBJ2-4, with 9 bases lining up with TRBD1. Germline V gene data show CDR1 as SGHRS and CDR2 as YFSETQ. J was trimmed by 3 bases and V by 2 bases; bases with no gene match: 9. The length of the CDR3 is 17 residues. This CDR3 is CASSFNSADRGKNIQYF. CDR3 DNA sequence: TGCGCCAGCAGCTTCAATTCGGCGGACAGGGGCAAAAACATTCAGTACTTC.

The J gene is TRBJ1-1, the V gene TRBV2; D is perhaps TRBD1 (6 bases). The V gene lost 6 bases and the J gene lost 6 bases, with 20 bases spanning the gap. The V gene's germline CDR1 is SNHLY and CDR2 FYNNEI. The CDR3 is 15 amino acids. This CDR3 is CASSQEGGLGSEAFF. CDR3 in DNA: TGTGCCAGCAGCCAAGAGGGGGGGCTGGGTTCTGAAGCTTTCTTT.

The rearrangement links TRBV29-1 to TRBJ2-7, with 9 bases identical to TRBD2. Germline CDR1 is SQVTM and CDR2 is ANQGSEA. V dropped 2 bases and J dropped 2; count of bases not matched to a gene: 1. This CDR3 is built from 13 residues. In nucleotides, the CDR3 is TGCAGCGTTGAACTAGCGGGGACCTACGAGCAGTACTTC. The encoded protein is CSVELAGTYEQYF.

The chain joins TRBV7-8 to TRBJ1-5; 7 bases fit TRBD1. The CDR3 totals 14 residues. In germline, CDR1 is SGHVS, CDR2 FQNEAQ. V trimming: 3 bases; J trimming: 3 bases; junction bases outside the gene matches: 2. The CDR3 nucleotides read TGTGCCAGCAGCTTGACAGGGTACAATCAGCCCCAGCATTTT. Translation gives CASSLTGYNQPQHF.

This clone was observed a handful of times. The V and J genes are TRBV5-6 and TRBJ1-1; 7 positions match TRBD1. Germline CDR1 SGHDT, CDR2 YYEEEE. This CDR3 spans 13 amino acids. V was pared by 3 bases and J by 4 bases, with 3 bases of the junction left unmatched. The CDR3 DNA is TGTGCCAGCAGCTCAGACAGGGTCACTGAAGCTTTCTTT. Its translation is CASSSDRVTEAFF.

The chain employs TRBV4-2 and TRBJ1-2; TRBD1 matches 9 bases. CDR3 size: 15 residues. With V trimmed by 4 bases and J by 1 base, 4 bases remained unmatched. Germline values: CDR1 LGHNA, CDR2 YNFKEQ. DNA for the CDR3: TGTGCCAGCAGCCGCGCGGGACAGGGTAACTATGGCTACACCTTC. Encoded protein: CASSRAGQGNYGYTF.

V is TRBV6-5 and J is TRBJ2-7, with D possibly being TRBD1 (5 bases). Germline lookup yields CDR1 MNHEY and CDR2 SVGAGI. The V end was cut by 8 bases, the J end by 6 bases, with 11 bases between. The CDR3 runs 11 residues. The CDR3 coding sequence is TGTGCCAGCCGAAGGGGTGGCGAGCAGTACTTC. It codes for CASRRGGEQYF.

This clone was seen more than once but under ten times. The rearrangement links TRBV21-1 to TRBJ2-6; TRBD2, the table's D call, lacks a check against the DNA. TRBV21-1 constitutes a pseudogene. CDR3 length: 16 amino acids. CDR3 nucleotides: TGTGCCAGCGTCGGTTGTTTCCTCTCTGGGGCCAACGTCCTGACTTTC. Protein: CASVGCFLSGANVLTF.

This clone appeared a single time. CDR3 sequence (DNA): TGTGCCAGCAGTGCCCTGACAGGGGGCGACCAGCCCCAGCATTTT. The encoded protein is CASSALTGGDQPQHF. This chain connects TRBV6-1 to TRBJ1-5; 10 nucleotides align to TRBD1. CDR1 is MNHNS, CDR2 SASEGT, per germline. This CDR3 is built from 15 residues. The trim removed 4 bases at V and 7 bases at J, leaving 7 bases unmatched.

Note on this clone: The final CDR3 position lacks the conserved phenylalanine or tryptophan, pointing to a likely read error. The J gene is TRBJ1-2, the V gene TRBV7-2; D possibly corresponds to TRBD1 (5 bases). Deletions cut 6 bases from V and 8 bases from J, with 16 bases between. Germline lookup yields CDR1 SGHTA and CDR2 FQGNSA. The CDR3 totals 13 residues. CDR3 in DNA: TGTGCCAGCAGTACCACGGGGCGGCGGGGCTACACCCTC. Amino acids: CASSTTGRRGYTL.

This clone was counted only a few times. This rearrangement joins TRBV29-1 to TRBJ1-3, with TRBD1 matching over 8 bases. V lost 5 bases to trimming and J lost 4 bases; unmatched junction nucleotides: 4. In germline, CDR1 is SQVTM, CDR2 ANQGSEA. The CDR3 extends over 13 amino acids. The CDR3 loop reads CSVQQGVGNTIYF. The CDR3, as DNA: TGCAGCGTTCAACAGGGGGTAGGAAACACCATATATTTT.

The chain joins TRBV27 to TRBJ2-7; 9 bases are a match to TRBD1. The CDR3 consists of 15 residues. V shed 6 bases and J 0 bases; nucleotides not matched to a gene: 6. The germline CDR1 and CDR2 sequences are MNHEY and SMNVEV (reference sequence). CDR3 in DNA: TGTGCCAGCAGAATCCGACAGGGGGTCTCCTACGAGCAGTACTTC. Its protein product is CASRIRQGVSYEQYF.

This sequence joins TRBV6-1 and TRBJ1-2; tentative D call: TRBD1 (5 bases). V lost 3 bases and J lost 7, with 18 bases in between. The germline CDR1 and CDR2 sequences are MNHNS and SASEGT. There are 15 residues in the CDR3. CDR3 protein: CASSDSPGNPSGYTF. CDR3 coding DNA: TGTGCCAGCAGTGATAGTCCAGGGAACCCCTCTGGCTACACCTTC.

This clone was observed a handful of times. The J gene is TRBJ1-1, the V gene TRBV5-6; TRBD1 agrees at 7 bases. Looked up from germline, CDR1 is SGHDT and CDR2 is YYEEEE. The CDR3 is 15 residues long. J lost 3 bases, V lost 1 base, and 6 bases had no gene match. The CDR3 nucleotides are TGTGCCAGCAGCTTGTTAGACAGGGATGACACTGAAGCTTTCTTT. This translates into CASSLLDRDDTEAFF.

This sequence joins TRBV6-5 and TRBJ1-1; TRBD1 is a possible D gene (6 bases). V lost 0 bases and J lost 4, with 12 bases in between. Germline V CDR1 and CDR2: MNHEY, SVGAGI. The CDR3 is 15 amino acids. CDR3 in amino acids: CASSYSSRGVTEAFF. CDR3 bases: TGTGCCAGCAGTTACTCCTCCAGGGGAGTCACTGAAGCTTTCTTT.

The J gene is TRBJ2-1, the V gene TRBV27; 9 nucleotides align to TRBD2. Germline CDR1 is MNHEY and CDR2 is SMNVEV (reference sequence). The CDR3 runs to 14 residues. The trim removed 3 bases at V and 7 bases at J, leaving 4 bases unmatched. CDR3 coding DNA: TGTGCCAGCAGTTTGGCGGGGGGGCCTAATGAGCAGTTCTTC. Its translation: CASSLAGGPNEQFF.

This rearrangement joins TRBV2 to TRBJ1-1; TRBD1 matches 9 bases. Looked up from germline, CDR1 is SNHLY and CDR2 is FYNNEI. The CDR3 loop spans 14 amino acids. The V and J ends lost 6 bases and 2 bases, in that order; junction bases with no gene match: 4. The chain's CDR3 is CASSGTGLNTEAFF. In DNA form, the CDR3 reads TGTGCCAGCAGCGGGACAGGGCTAAACACTGAAGCTTTCTTT.

The chain recombines TRBV6-5 with TRBJ1-2; 9 bases line up with TRBD1. The CDR3 is 14 residues long. With V trimmed by 2 bases and J by 6 bases, 4 bases remained unmatched. Germline CDR1 reads MNHEY; CDR2 reads SVGAGI. The CDR3 DNA is TGTGCCAGCAGTTACCTGGGACAGGGAAATGGCTACACCTTC. Encoded protein: CASSYLGQGNGYTF.

The chain combines TRBV7-2 with TRBJ1-6; 7 bases align to TRBD1. After removal of 6 bases from V and 9 bases from J, the junction contained 8 bases not matched to a gene. Germline CDR1 is SGHTA and CDR2 is FQGNSA. This CDR3 contains 14 residues. CDR3 sequence reads: CASSRDRVGSPLHF. In DNA, the CDR3 is TGTGCCAGCAGTCGCGACAGGGTGGGTTCACCCCTCCACTTT.

The V call is TRBV5-1, the J call TRBJ2-1; TRBD2 agrees at 9 bases. The CDR3 sequence is 15 residues long. The V and J ends lost 1 base and 6 bases, in that order; junction bases with no gene match: 5. Germline assignment: CDR1 SGHRS and CDR2 YFSETQ. CDR3 coding DNA: TGCGCCAGCAGCTTGATTGCGGGGGGGGGCAATGAGCAGTTCTTC. This encodes CASSLIAGGGNEQFF.

Comment on this clone: The same CDR3 arises from other DNA sequences in this sample as well. This rearrangement joins TRBV5-1 to TRBJ1-5; 9 positions agree with TRBD1. V shed 4 bases, J shed 4 bases, and the junction held 6 bases outside the gene matches. The CDR3 runs 15 residues. Germline values: CDR1 SGHRS, CDR2 YFSETQ. This CDR3 is CASSLSGTGNQPQHF. CDR3 coding DNA: TGCGCCAGCAGCCTGAGTGGGACAGGGAATCAGCCCCAGCATTTT. The variable domain in full, completed from reference TRBV5-1 and TRBJ1-5, reads KAGVTQTPRYLIKTRGQQVTLSCSPISGHRSVSWYQQTPGQGLQFLFEYFSETQRNKGNFPGRFSGRQFSNSRSEMNVSTLELGDSALYLCASSLSGTGNQPQHFGDGTRLSIL.

V and J are TRBV4-2 and TRBJ2-2; 7 nucleotides match TRBD1. Germline values: CDR1 LGHNA, CDR2 YNFKEQ. The CDR3 is made up of 17 amino acids. Trimming removed 0 bases from V and 4 bases from J; junction bases left unmatched: 8. The CDR3 nucleotides read TGTGCCAGCAGCCAAGATAGAACAGGGGTTACCACCGGGGAGCTGTTTTTT. Translating gives CASSQDRTGVTTGELFF.

The gene calls are TRBV10-3 and TRBJ1-2; D is perhaps TRBD1 (6 bases). The CDR3 length is 14 residues. Germline CDR1 reads ENHRY; CDR2 reads SYGVKD. V lost 11 bases to trimming and J lost 8 bases, with 24 bases between them. CDR3 DNA sequence: TGTGCCTCGCACTCCCGGGACACCTCTGGAGGCTACACCTTC. Translating it yields CASHSRDTSGGYTF.

This clone was counted between two and nine times. This chain uses TRBV6-5 with TRBJ2-4; possible D gene TRBD1, 5 bases. The CDR3 sequence is 14 residues long. Germline V gene sequence: CDR1 MNHEY, CDR2 SVGAGI. Trimming took 5 bases from V and 3 from J, leaving 11 bases between them. The CDR3 sequence is CASSALGVKNIQYF. The CDR3 region has the DNA TGTGCCAGCAGTGCCCTAGGGGTCAAAAACATTCAGTACTTC.

This clone was counted between two and nine times. This chain connects TRBV5-4 to TRBJ2-3, with TRBD2 matching 12 bases. V lost 4 bases to trimming and J lost 2 bases; unmatched junction nucleotides: 8. Germline lookup yields CDR1 SGHNT and CDR2 YYREEE (reference sequence). The CDR3 extends over 17 amino acids. Written as DNA, the CDR3 is TGTGCCAGCAGCCCCGGACTAGCGGGGTCTTTCACAGATACGCAGTATTTT. It is translated as CASSPGLAGSFTDTQYF.

This rearrangement joins TRBV14 to TRBJ2-7; 11 positions agree with TRBD1. J lost 0 bases, V lost 3 bases, and 10 bases had no gene match. Germline CDR1 reads SGHDN; CDR2 reads FVKESK. The CDR3 consists of 18 residues. As DNA, the CDR3 is TGTGCCAGCAGCCACCCCGCAGGACAGGGGGCCTACTCCTACGAGCAGTACTTC. Translation gives CASSHPAGQGAYSYEQYF.

The CDR3 DNA sequence: TGTGCCAGCAGCTTAAGGACTAGCGGGGGGGCGTGGGAGACCCAGTACTTC. It is translated as CASSLRTSGGAWETQYF. V usage is TRBV7-2 and J usage is TRBJ2-5; 15 positions match TRBD2. CDR1 and CDR2 (germline): SGHTA, FQGNSA. This CDR3 has 17 amino acids. Trimming took 2 bases from V and 5 from J; bases not matched to a gene: 6.

This clone was counted a few times. The chain links TRBV11-1 to TRBJ2-7; 9 positions match TRBD2. Trimming cost V 5 bases and J 9 bases; bases outside gene matches: 17. Germline assignment: CDR1 SGHAT and CDR2 FQDESV (reference sequence). This CDR3 is built from 16 residues. The CDR3 loop reads CASSRGGGTSSSSQYF. In DNA form, the CDR3 reads TGTGCCAGCAGCAGAGGAGGTGGGACTAGCTCCTCCTCGCAGTACTTC. Supplemented by reference TRBV11-1 and TRBJ2-7, the full variable domain reads EAEVAQSPRYKITEKSQAVAFWCDPISGHATLYWYRQILGQGPELLVQFQDESVVDDSQLPKDRFSAERLKGVDSTLKIQPAELGDSAMYLCASSRGGGTSSSSQYFGPGTRLTVT.